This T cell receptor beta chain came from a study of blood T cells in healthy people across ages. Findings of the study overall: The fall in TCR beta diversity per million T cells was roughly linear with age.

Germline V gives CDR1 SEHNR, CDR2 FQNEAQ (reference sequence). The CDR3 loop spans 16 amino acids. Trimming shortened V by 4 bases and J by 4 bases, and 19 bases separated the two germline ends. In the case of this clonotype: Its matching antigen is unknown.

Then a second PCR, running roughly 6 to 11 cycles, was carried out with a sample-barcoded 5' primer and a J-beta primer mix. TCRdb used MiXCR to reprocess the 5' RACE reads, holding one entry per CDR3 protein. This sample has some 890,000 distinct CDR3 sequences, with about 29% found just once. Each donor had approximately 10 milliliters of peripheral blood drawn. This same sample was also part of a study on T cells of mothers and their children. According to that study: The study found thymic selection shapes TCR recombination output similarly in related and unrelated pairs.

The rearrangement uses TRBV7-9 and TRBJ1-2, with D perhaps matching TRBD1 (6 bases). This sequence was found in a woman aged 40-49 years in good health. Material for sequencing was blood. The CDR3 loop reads CASSSILGQPSYGYTF. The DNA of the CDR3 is TGTGCCAGCAGCTCTATTTTAGGACAGCCTTCCTATGGCTACACCTTC.